This TCR beta chain was identified during a study of control samples from healthy donors and cancer patients. Assay: immunoSEQ multiplex PCR; the TCRdb copy retains only in-frame clones and omits some. The sample shows some 95,000 clones, about nine tenths of them seen only once. The CDR3 is 15 amino acids. Losses at the gene ends were 5 bases for V and 0 bases for J; bases not matched to a gene: 4. Germline lookup yields CDR1 SNHLY and CDR2 FYNNEI. The sequence was obtained from a human donor in good health. The donor label of this sample is uncertain. The chain recombines TRBV2 with TRBJ1-5; 7 nucleotides align to TRBD1. Sequenced material: blood. The CDR3 bases are TGTGCCAGCAGTATACAGGGGTATAGCAATCAGCCCCAGCATTTT. It specifies CASSIQGYSNQPQHF. The full variable domain, in which reference TRBV2 and TRBJ1-5 provide the parts outside the CDR3, is EPEVTQTPSHQVTQMGQEVILRCVPISNHLYFYWYRQILGQKVEFLVSFYNNEISEKSEIFDDQFSVERPDGSNFTLKIRSTKLEDSAMYFCASSIQGYSNQPQHFGDGTRLSIL.